This T cell receptor (beta chain) came from a study of blood T cell repertoires in COVID-19. Using immunoSEQ multiplex PCR, the repertoire was profiled, and TCRdb retains in-frame clones only, with some absent. This table holds 100,000 to 150,000 clones, approximately 80% found once. V gave up 3 bases and J gave up 3 bases, with 12 bases separating them. CDR1 is SGDLS, CDR2 YYNGEE, per germline. The CDR3 runs to 14 residues. This chain uses TRBV9 with TRBJ1-1; D is ambiguous. Sequenced input: peripheral blood. The TCR sequence derives from a human donor in a cohort sampled during active COVID-19. The CDR3 spells CASSASPRDTEAFF. Written as DNA, the CDR3 is TGTGCCAGCAGCGCCTCACCGAGGGACACTGAAGCTTTCTTT.